A selection of T cell receptor beta chains follows, all from one sample in a study of T cell responses to AZD1222 COVID-19 vaccine. Libraries were prepared by immunoSEQ multiplex PCR; TCRdb keeps only in-frame clonotypes and omits some of them. This sample carries some 200,000 clones, roughly 91% of them seen once, and the ten largest clones take 0.99%. This material consisted of peripheral blood, taken on day 0 of AZD1222 vaccination. The source is an adult in good health. CDR3s include the opening cysteine and the closing phenylalanine or tryptophan. The D gene is left open where the match is weak. Not all rows give a size; the values are once, few, many and, for expanded clones, a class.

j_call: TRBJ1-5; d_call: NA; clone_size: NA; v_call: TRBV28; cdr3_nt: TGTGCCAGCAGCCTCAGTCAAGTCGGTCAGCCCCAGCATTTT; cdr3_aa: CASSLSQVGQPQHF
j_call: TRBJ1-4; d_call: NA; clone_size: NA; v_call: TRBV2; cdr3_nt: TGTGCCAGCAGTGAAGGTAGATTAACTAATGAAAAACTGTTTTTT; cdr3_aa: CASSEGRLTNEKLFF
j_call: TRBJ1-6; d_call: TRBD1; clone_size: NA; v_call: TRBV7-2; cdr3_nt: TGTGCCAGCAGTACTGGACAGGGGGCTTTTTCACCCCTCCACTTT; cdr3_aa: CASSTGQGAFSPLHF
j_call: TRBJ2-1; d_call: NA; clone_size: once; v_call: TRBV27; cdr3_nt: TGTGCCAGCAGTTTAGGGAGGATCGATGAGCAGTTCTTC; cdr3_aa: CASSLGRIDEQFF
j_call: TRBJ2-7; d_call: NA; clone_size: NA; v_call: TRBV11-3; cdr3_nt: TGTGCCAGCAGCTTAGGCGGTGGGTACAAGCAGTACTTC; cdr3_aa: CASSLGGGYKQYF
j_call: TRBJ2-4; d_call: NA; clone_size: NA; v_call: TRBV27; cdr3_nt: TGTGCCAGCAGTTCGTGGGACAAGTATAGAAACATTCAGTACTTC; cdr3_aa: CASSSWDKYRNIQYF
j_call: TRBJ2-1; d_call: TRBD2; clone_size: NA; v_call: TRBV5-1; cdr3_nt: TGCGCCAGCAGCTGGGGACTAGCGGGAGGATCCTACAATGAGCAGTTCTTC; cdr3_aa: CASSWGLAGGSYNEQFF
j_call: TRBJ1-2; d_call: NA; clone_size: NA; v_call: TRBV21-1; cdr3_nt: TGTGCCAGCAGCAAAGTTCCAGGGAGGGGATATGGCTACACCTTC; cdr3_aa: CASSKVPGRGYGYTF
j_call: TRBJ1-2; d_call: NA; clone_size: NA; v_call: TRBV6-5; cdr3_nt: TGTGCCAGCAGCTACCGACGGGGTGGCTACACCTTC; cdr3_aa: CASSYRRGGYTF
j_call: TRBJ1-1; d_call: NA; clone_size: NA; v_call: TRBV20-1; cdr3_nt: TGCAGTGCTAGTTTTGCATTCAGGGAAGCTGAAGCTTTCTTT; cdr3_aa: CSASFAFREAEAFF
j_call: TRBJ1-4; d_call: NA; clone_size: few; v_call: TRBV28; cdr3_nt: TGTGCCAGCAGTCCAGTGCGGGTAGGGTTGGGTAATGAAAAACTGTTTTTT; cdr3_aa: CASSPVRVGLGNEKLFF
j_call: TRBJ1-1; d_call: NA; clone_size: NA; v_call: TRBV18; cdr3_nt: TGTGCCAGCTGCGCTTCCGGAGCAAAGGACACTGAAGCTTTCTTT; cdr3_aa: CASCASGAKDTEAFF
j_call: TRBJ1-1; d_call: NA; clone_size: once; v_call: TRBV19; cdr3_nt: TGTGCCAGTAGTATAGGTCACACTGAAGCTTTCTTT; cdr3_aa: CASSIGHTEAFF
j_call: TRBJ2-7; d_call: NA; clone_size: NA; v_call: TRBV19; cdr3_nt: TGTGCCAGTAAGGCCGGGCGCAAGCCGACAGAGCAGTACTTC; cdr3_aa: CASKAGRKPTEQYF
j_call: TRBJ2-1; d_call: TRBD1; clone_size: NA; v_call: TRBV27; cdr3_nt: TGTGCCAGCAGTACCCGGGACAGGGCGGGCAATGAGCAGTTCTTC; cdr3_aa: CASSTRDRAGNEQFF
j_call: TRBJ2-2; d_call: NA; clone_size: few; v_call: TRBV25-1; cdr3_nt: TGTGCCAGCAGTGGGTATGGCACCGGGGAGCTGTTTTTT; cdr3_aa: CASSGYGTGELFF
j_call: TRBJ2-3; d_call: TRBD2; clone_size: NA; v_call: TRBV20-1; cdr3_nt: TGCAGTGCTAGTCCACTAGCGGGTGTTACAGATACGCAGTATTTT; cdr3_aa: CSASPLAGVTDTQYF
j_call: TRBJ1-2; d_call: TRBD1; clone_size: once; v_call: TRBV2; cdr3_nt: TGTGCCAGCAGGGGGGGACAGGACTATGGCTACACCTTC; cdr3_aa: CASRGGQDYGYTF
j_call: TRBJ2-7; d_call: NA; clone_size: NA; v_call: TRBV5-4; cdr3_nt: TGTGCCAGCAGCTTGGCCGGCAGGGTCGAGGGCGACGAGCAGTACTTC; cdr3_aa: CASSLAGRVEGDEQYF
j_call: TRBJ1-2; d_call: TRBD1; clone_size: NA; v_call: TRBV19; cdr3_nt: TGTGCCAGTAGTATATCAGGGGGTTTGGACTATGGCTACACCTTC; cdr3_aa: CASSISGGLDYGYTF
j_call: TRBJ2-5; d_call: TRBD2; clone_size: NA; v_call: TRBV12-3/TRBV12-4; cdr3_nt: TGTGCCAGCACCTGGGCGGGAGGAGAGACCCAGTACTTC; cdr3_aa: CASTWAGGETQYF
j_call: TRBJ2-2; d_call: NA; clone_size: NA; v_call: TRBV6-5; cdr3_nt: TGTGCCAGCAGCAAGCTGACAGTTTTCCCCGGGGAGCTGTTTTTT; cdr3_aa: CASSKLTVFPGELFF
j_call: TRBJ1-1; d_call: TRBD1; clone_size: once; v_call: TRBV6-6; cdr3_nt: TGTGCCAGCAGTTACTCCAGGACAGGGGAGAACACTGAAGCTTTCTTT; cdr3_aa: CASSYSRTGENTEAFF
j_call: TRBJ1-4; d_call: TRBD1; clone_size: NA; v_call: TRBV6-1; cdr3_nt: TGTGCCAGCAGTGAAGCCACAGGGGCCGCTAATGAAAAACTGTTTTTT; cdr3_aa: CASSEATGAANEKLFF
j_call: TRBJ2-5; d_call: NA; clone_size: NA; v_call: TRBV7-9; cdr3_nt: TGTGCCAGCAGCCTGCCAACGGTGATCGGAGAGACCCAGTACTTC; cdr3_aa: CASSLPTVIGETQYF
j_call: TRBJ2-1; d_call: NA; clone_size: NA; v_call: TRBV10-1; cdr3_nt: TGCGCCAGCACCCCGCGTAGGGATGAGCAGTTCTTC; cdr3_aa: CASTPRRDEQFF
j_call: TRBJ2-7; d_call: NA; clone_size: NA; v_call: TRBV28; cdr3_nt: TGTGCCAGCAGAAATACATTGTCTCGGACAGCCTACGAGCAGTACTTC; cdr3_aa: CASRNTLSRTAYEQYF
j_call: TRBJ1-4; d_call: TRBD1; clone_size: NA; v_call: TRBV2; cdr3_nt: TGTGCCAGCTGCGGGACAGGGTATGAAAAACTGTTTTTT; cdr3_aa: CASCGTGYEKLFF
j_call: TRBJ2-1; d_call: NA; clone_size: NA; v_call: TRBV11-2; cdr3_nt: TGTGCCAGCAGCTTAGTAGATAATGAGCAGTTCTTC; cdr3_aa: CASSLVDNEQFF
j_call: TRBJ2-3; d_call: NA; clone_size: NA; v_call: TRBV6-1; cdr3_nt: TGTGCCAGCAGTGACCGCCCAGATACGCAGTATTTT; cdr3_aa: CASSDRPDTQYF
j_call: TRBJ1-2; d_call: NA; clone_size: once; v_call: TRBV5-6; cdr3_nt: TGTGCCAGCAGCTTGGTTGAGGGGAATGGCTACACCTTC; cdr3_aa: CASSLVEGNGYTF
j_call: TRBJ1-4; d_call: TRBD1; clone_size: NA; v_call: TRBV7-8; cdr3_nt: TGTGCCAGCAGCTTAGGAGGACAGGCGATTAATGAAAAACTGTTTTTT; cdr3_aa: CASSLGGQAINEKLFF
j_call: TRBJ2-1; d_call: TRBD2; clone_size: once; v_call: TRBV20-1; cdr3_nt: TGCAGTGCTAGTCCCTGGACTAGCGGGAGGGGGAATGAGCAGTTCTTC; cdr3_aa: CSASPWTSGRGNEQFF
j_call: TRBJ1-1; d_call: NA; clone_size: NA; v_call: TRBV6-5; cdr3_nt: TGTGCCAGCAGCAACGCGGGCACTGAAGCTTTCTTT; cdr3_aa: CASSNAGTEAFF
j_call: TRBJ2-7; d_call: NA; clone_size: NA; v_call: TRBV25-1; cdr3_nt: TGTGCCAGCGCAAGTTCAGGGGACTCCTACGAGCAGTACTTC; cdr3_aa: CASASSGDSYEQYF
j_call: TRBJ1-3; d_call: NA; clone_size: NA; v_call: TRBV6-5; cdr3_nt: TGTGCCAGCAGTCCGGGGGTCTGGACCATATATTTT; cdr3_aa: CASSPGVWTIYF
j_call: TRBJ2-7; d_call: TRBD2; clone_size: NA; v_call: TRBV7-6; cdr3_nt: TGTGCCAGCAGCTCCCAGGCCTTGGCTAGCGGGGGGTACGAGCAGTACTTC; cdr3_aa: CASSSQALASGGYEQYF
j_call: TRBJ2-1; d_call: NA; clone_size: NA; v_call: TRBV29-1; cdr3_nt: TGCAGCGTTGAAGAATTAGGGTGGAATGAGCAGTTCTTC; cdr3_aa: CSVEELGWNEQFF
j_call: TRBJ2-3; d_call: NA; clone_size: NA; v_call: TRBV7-9; cdr3_nt: TGTGCCAGCGGATTTTTGACGGGGGGCATCACAGATACGCAGTATTTT; cdr3_aa: CASGFLTGGITDTQYF
j_call: TRBJ2-7; d_call: NA; clone_size: NA; v_call: TRBV9; cdr3_nt: TGTGCCAGCAGCTTAGGCCGGGGATCCTACGAGCAGTACTTC; cdr3_aa: CASSLGRGSYEQYF
j_call: TRBJ1-1; d_call: NA; clone_size: NA; v_call: TRBV27; cdr3_nt: TGTGCCAGCAGTTTACTAGGGGGGTCGAACACTGAAGCTTTCTTT; cdr3_aa: CASSLLGGSNTEAFF
j_call: TRBJ2-7; d_call: NA; clone_size: NA; v_call: TRBV5-1; cdr3_nt: TGCGCCAGCAGCGGGAGGACTGGCTACGAGCAGTACTTC; cdr3_aa: CASSGRTGYEQYF
j_call: TRBJ2-7; d_call: NA; clone_size: NA; v_call: TRBV6-2/TRBV6-3; cdr3_nt: TGTGCCAGCAGTTACTCGGGACGAGACTTCTACGAGCAGTACTTC; cdr3_aa: CASSYSGRDFYEQYF
j_call: TRBJ2-2; d_call: TRBD2; clone_size: NA; v_call: TRBV27; cdr3_nt: TGTGCCACCAGGCCTTGGGGGACTAGCGGGAACACCGGGGAGCTGTTTTTT; cdr3_aa: CATRPWGTSGNTGELFF
j_call: TRBJ2-7; d_call: TRBD1; clone_size: NA; v_call: TRBV10-3; cdr3_nt: TGTGCCATCAGGGACAGGGGATACGAGCAGTACTTC; cdr3_aa: CAIRDRGYEQYF
j_call: TRBJ2-7; d_call: TRBD2; clone_size: NA; v_call: TRBV28; cdr3_nt: TGTGCCAGCAGATCCCCACTGGGACTAGCGGGGACCTCCTACGAGCAGTACTTC; cdr3_aa: CASRSPLGLAGTSYEQYF
j_call: TRBJ2-7; d_call: NA; clone_size: NA; v_call: TRBV10-3; cdr3_nt: TGTGCCATCAGTGACCCCCCCGGAGGGGGGGGCTCCTACGAGCAGTACTTC; cdr3_aa: CAISDPPGGGGSYEQYF
j_call: TRBJ1-4; d_call: TRBD1; clone_size: NA; v_call: TRBV5-1; cdr3_nt: TGCGCCAGCAGCAGGGACAGGGCTACAACTAATGAAAAACTGTTTTTT; cdr3_aa: CASSRDRATTNEKLFF
j_call: TRBJ1-6; d_call: NA; clone_size: NA; v_call: TRBV27; cdr3_nt: TGTGCCAGCAGTTTATCGGGGGGTGCCGCACCCCTCCACTTT; cdr3_aa: CASSLSGGAAPLHF
j_call: TRBJ1-3; d_call: NA; clone_size: NA; v_call: TRBV18; cdr3_nt: TGTGCCAGCTCACCCGGACGGAGGCGTAACTCTGGAAACACCATATATTTT; cdr3_aa: CASSPGRRRNSGNTIYF
j_call: TRBJ1-3; d_call: NA; clone_size: NA; v_call: TRBV5-8; cdr3_nt: TGTGCCAGCAGCGGGACATTTTCGGGGAACACCATATATTTT; cdr3_aa: CASSGTFSGNTIYF
j_call: TRBJ1-2; d_call: TRBD1; clone_size: few; v_call: TRBV19; cdr3_nt: TGTGCCAGTAGAGAGACAGGGGACCTCTATGGCTACACCTTC; cdr3_aa: CASRETGDLYGYTF